This TCR beta chain came from a study of T cell clonotyping in hematopoietic cell transplantation. The CDR3 is 15 amino acids. CDR1 is SGHNT, CDR2 YYREEE, per germline (reference sequence). V was pared by 5 bases and J by 7 bases, with 6 bases of the junction left unmatched. This clone has just a few counts. Its antigen is unidentified. Study conclusions and caveats: At the given depth, recipient repertoires were over 95% de novo clonotypes.

Assay: immunoSEQ multiplex PCR; the TCRdb copy retains only in-frame clones and omits some. Of 45,000 or so clones in the sample, approximately 80% were seen once. Time point specified: recipient sample about 28 days before transplant, after cytoreduction. The source material was peripheral blood mononuclear cells, sampled before stem cell transplant. The sequence was collected from a man aged 55-75 years with myelodysplastic syndrome. Some clones in this sample may be carry-over from other donors' samples. The V and J genes are TRBV5-4 and TRBJ2-2, with TRBD1 matching 12 bases. Here the CDR3 reads CASRGDRGPIGELFF. The CDR3 DNA is TGTGCCAGCAGGGGGGACAGGGGGCCGATCGGGGAGCTGTTTTTT.